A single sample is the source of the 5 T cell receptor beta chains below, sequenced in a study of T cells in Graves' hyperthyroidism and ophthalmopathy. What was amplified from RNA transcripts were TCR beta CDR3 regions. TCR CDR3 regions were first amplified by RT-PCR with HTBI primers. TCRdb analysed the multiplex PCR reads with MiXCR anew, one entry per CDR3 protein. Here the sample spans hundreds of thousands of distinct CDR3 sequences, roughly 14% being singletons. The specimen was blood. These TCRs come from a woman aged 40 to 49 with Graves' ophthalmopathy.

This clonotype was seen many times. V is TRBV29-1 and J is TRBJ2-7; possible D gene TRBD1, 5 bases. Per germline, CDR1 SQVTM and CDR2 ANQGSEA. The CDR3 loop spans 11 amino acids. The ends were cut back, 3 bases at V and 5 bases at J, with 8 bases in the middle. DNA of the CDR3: TGCAGCGTTGATTCAGGGAACGAGCAGTACTTC. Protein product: CSVDSGNEQYF.

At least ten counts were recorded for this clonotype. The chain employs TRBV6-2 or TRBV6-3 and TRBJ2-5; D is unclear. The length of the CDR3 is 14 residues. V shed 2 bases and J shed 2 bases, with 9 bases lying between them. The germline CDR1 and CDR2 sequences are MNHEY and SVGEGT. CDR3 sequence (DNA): TGTGCCAGCAGTTACAACGGCAGACAAGAGACCCAGTACTTC. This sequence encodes CASSYNGRQETQYF.

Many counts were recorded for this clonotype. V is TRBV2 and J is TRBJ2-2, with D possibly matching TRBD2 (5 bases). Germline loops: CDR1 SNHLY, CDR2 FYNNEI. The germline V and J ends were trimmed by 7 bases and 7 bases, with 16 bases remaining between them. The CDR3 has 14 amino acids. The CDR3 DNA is TGTGCCAGCAAACCCTCCCCGAGGGACGGGGAGCTGTTTTTT. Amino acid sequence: CASKPSPRDGELFF.

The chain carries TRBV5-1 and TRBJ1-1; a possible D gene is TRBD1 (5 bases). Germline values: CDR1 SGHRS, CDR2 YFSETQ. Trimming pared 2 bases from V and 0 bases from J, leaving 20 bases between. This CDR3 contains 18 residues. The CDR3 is CASSFLGATASMNTEAFF. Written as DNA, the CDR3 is TGCGCCAGCAGCTTTTTAGGGGCCACCGCTTCCATGAACACTGAAGCTTTCTTT. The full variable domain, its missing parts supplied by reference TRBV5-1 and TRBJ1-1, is KAGVTQTPRYLIKTRGQQVTLSCSPISGHRSVSWYQQTPGQGLQFLFEYFSETQRNKGNFPGRFSGRQFSNSRSEMNVSTLELGDSALYLCASSFLGATASMNTEAFFGQGTRLTVV.

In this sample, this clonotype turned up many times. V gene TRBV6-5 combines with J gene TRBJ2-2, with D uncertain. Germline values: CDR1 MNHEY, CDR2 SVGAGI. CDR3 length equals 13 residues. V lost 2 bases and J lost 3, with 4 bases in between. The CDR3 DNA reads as TGTGCCAGCAGTTACGACGACACCGGGGAGCTGTTTTTT. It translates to CASSYDDTGELFF.